A single sample is the source of the 23 T cell receptor beta chains below, sequenced in a study of blood T cell repertoires in COVID-19. Profiled with immunoSEQ multiplex PCR; TCRdb holds only in-frame clones, not every one. The sample lists more than 65,000 clones, 75% to 90% occurring once. The sample consisted of peripheral blood. The receptor set was obtained from a human donor in a cohort sampled during active COVID-19.

A few counts support this clone. The CDR3 loop is CASSEARTGVLGQFF. CDR3 DNA sequence: TGTGCCAGCAGTGAAGCCCGGACAGGGGTGTTGGGGCAGTTCTTC. The V and J genes are TRBV2 and TRBJ2-1; TRBD1 matches at 9 bases. CDR3 length equals 15 residues. V lost 0 bases to trimming and J lost 12 bases; unmatched junction nucleotides: 9. Germline V gene sequence: CDR1 SNHLY, CDR2 FYNNEI.

The chain joins TRBV6-5 to TRBJ2-5, with D possibly being TRBD1 (5 bases). CDR3 length equals 15 residues. Trimming pared 5 bases from V and 6 bases from J, leaving 19 bases between. The germline V gene encodes CDR1 MNHEY and CDR2 SVGAGI. This CDR3 reads CASSMTVLSRQTQYF. DNA for the CDR3: TGTGCCAGCAGTATGACAGTTCTGAGCAGGCAGACCCAGTACTTC.

CDR3 in DNA: TGTGCCAGCAGCCATCTCAAGACAGGGAATTCGGGCTACACCTTC. Amino acid sequence: CASSHLKTGNSGYTF. This chain joins TRBV3-1 (or the pseudogene TRBV3-2) and TRBJ1-2; TRBD1 matches 7 bases. The V gene end was trimmed by 3 bases and the J gene end by 8 bases; junction bases not matched to a gene: 12. CDR1 is LGHDT, CDR2 YNNKEL, per germline (reference sequence). This CDR3 contains 15 residues.

The chain carries TRBV5-4 and TRBJ2-3; 8 nucleotides align to TRBD1. After removal of 4 bases from V and 2 bases from J, the junction contained 9 bases not matched to a gene. In germline, CDR1 is SGHNT, CDR2 YYREEE (reference sequence). CDR3 size: 16 residues. The CDR3 is CASSPGGQESTDTQYF. Here the CDR3 DNA reads TGTGCCAGCAGCCCCGGGGGACAGGAGTCCACAGATACGCAGTATTTT.

The chain links TRBV2 to TRBJ1-1; D is perhaps TRBD1 (5 bases). Deletions cut 8 bases from V and 5 bases from J, with 12 bases between. The CDR3 covers 12 residues. Germline loops: CDR1 SNHLY, CDR2 FYNNEI. As DNA, the CDR3 is TGTGCCAGCCTCGTCCGGGGGACTGAAGCTTTCTTT. Encoded protein: CASLVRGTEAFF.

This clone was detected a few times. DNA of the CDR3: TGTGCCAGCAGCTCAAACAGGGAATCCTATAATTCACCCCTCCACTTT. It yields the protein CASSSNRESYNSPLHF. This chain links TRBV7-9 with TRBJ1-6; tentatively, D is TRBD1 (6 bases). V was pared by 4 bases and J by 1 base, with 11 bases between. Germline-derived CDR1 and CDR2 are SEHNR and FQNEAQ (reference sequence). The CDR3 runs to 16 residues. The entire variable domain, with the rest obtained from reference TRBV7-9 and TRBJ1-6, is as follows: DTGVSQNPRHKITKRGQNVTFRCDPISEHNRLYWYRQTLGQGPEFLTYFQNEAQLEKSRLLSDRFSAERPKGSFSTLEIQRTEQGDSAMYLCASSSNRESYNSPLHFGNGTRLTVT.

The chain joins TRBV5-1 to TRBJ1-2, with 8 bases identical to TRBD1. This CDR3 region has 15 residues. Trimming cost V 4 bases and J 7 bases; bases outside gene matches: 12. CDR1 SGHRS and CDR2 YFSETQ come from the germline V gene. The CDR3 loop is CASSADREGSRGYTF. In DNA, the CDR3 is TGCGCCAGCAGCGCGGACAGGGAAGGGTCTCGTGGCTACACCTTC.

The chain uses TRBV19 and TRBJ2-1, with D possibly TRBD1 on 6 matching bases. The CDR3 loop spans 16 amino acids. V was cut by 3 bases and J by 5 bases, with 17 bases left in between. The germline CDR1 and CDR2 sequences are LNHDA and SQIVND (reference sequence). The CDR3 loop is CASSIGGPRLNNEQFF. The CDR3 DNA reads as TGTGCCAGTAGTATTGGGGGCCCCCGCTTAAACAATGAGCAGTTCTTC.

The V gene is TRBV18, the J gene TRBJ1-2, with D tentatively TRBD1 (5 bases). The CDR3 totals 15 residues. V gave up 2 bases and J gave up 6 bases, with 16 bases separating them. Germline CDR1 reads KGHSH; CDR2 reads LQKENI. Here the CDR3 DNA reads TGTGCCAGCTCACCAATCCCCCAGGGAACCGATGGCTACACCTTC. Its translation is CASSPIPQGTDGYTF.

The chain employs TRBV5-1 and TRBJ2-7; 7 bases map to TRBD1. The V gene's germline CDR1 is SGHRS and CDR2 YFSETQ. J lost 2 bases, V lost 4 bases, and 6 bases had no gene match. The CDR3 runs 14 residues. This chain's CDR3 is CASSEGTAPYEQYF. CDR3 sequence (DNA): TGCGCCAGCAGCGAAGGGACAGCTCCCTACGAGCAGTACTTC.

This clone was picked up one time. The chain employs TRBV18 and TRBJ2-3; D is perhaps TRBD1 (6 bases). Per the germline V gene, CDR1 is KGHSH and CDR2 is LQKENI. CDR3 length equals 16 residues. The V gene lost 4 bases and the J gene lost 2 bases, with 16 bases spanning the gap. This chain's CDR3 is CASSHNRDKDTDTQYF. The CDR3 DNA is TGTGCCAGCTCACACAACCGGGACAAAGACACAGATACGCAGTATTTT.

V and J are TRBV12-3 or TRBV12-4 and TRBJ1-6; D may be TRBD1 (5 bases). The CDR3 totals 13 residues. V shed 1 base and J shed 9 bases, with 7 bases lying between them. CDR3 bases: TGTGCCAGCAGTTTAGGGGGGGGTTCACCCCTCCACTTT. Protein sequence: CASSLGGGSPLHF.

This sequence joins TRBV20-1 and TRBJ2-7; 7 nucleotides match TRBD2. V gave up 3 bases and J gave up 3 bases; unmatched junction bases: 11. CDR1 and CDR2 (germline): DFQATT, SNEGSKA (reference sequence). The CDR3 runs 15 residues. The CDR3 DNA is TGCAGTGCTAGTCACCCCAGCGGGACCAACTACGAGCAGTACTTC. Its translation: CSASHPSGTNYEQYF.

This clone was seen just once. This chain uses TRBV5-4 with TRBJ2-7, with 8 positions matching TRBD1. Per the germline V gene, CDR1 is SGHNT and CDR2 is YYREEE (reference sequence). With V trimmed by 4 bases and J by 6 bases, 12 bases remained unmatched. CDR3 size: 15 residues. The CDR3 spells CASSPGAGGSGEQYF. Written as DNA, the CDR3 is TGTGCCAGCAGCCCCGGGGCAGGGGGCTCTGGCGAGCAGTACTTC.

The chain has TRBV6-5 and TRBJ2-6; D possibly corresponds to TRBD1 (5 bases). CDR1 and CDR2 (germline): MNHEY, SVGAGI. The CDR3 contains 15 residues. The V end lost 7 bases, the J end lost 1 base, and 11 bases lay between the germline ends. Here the CDR3 DNA reads TGTGCCAGCACCACTCAGGGATCTGGGGCCAACGTCCTGACTTTC. It is translated as CASTTQGSGANVLTF.

The chain employs TRBV5-1 and TRBJ1-1, with TRBD1 identical over 7 bases. Germline V gene sequence: CDR1 SGHRS, CDR2 YFSETQ. V gave up 0 bases and J gave up 0 bases; unmatched junction bases: 5. This CDR3 is built from 16 residues. The DNA of the CDR3 is TGCGCCAGCAGCTTGGAGGGCAGGGGGATGAACACTGAAGCTTTCTTT. It codes for CASSLEGRGMNTEAFF.

V is TRBV6-5 and J is TRBJ1-1; D perhaps matches TRBD1 (6 bases). V was clipped by 8 bases and J by 4 bases, with 17 bases between them. The CDR3 runs 14 residues. From germline, CDR1 is MNHEY and CDR2 SVGAGI. CDR3 sequence (DNA): TGTGCCAGCGGAAGGGGGGGGGCCGGCACTGAAGCTTTCTTT. This translates into CASGRGGAGTEAFF.

The V and J genes are TRBV5-6 and TRBJ2-7, with TRBD2 matching over 8 bases. Trimming cost V 4 bases and J 5 bases; bases outside gene matches: 14. Per germline, CDR1 SGHDT and CDR2 YYEEEE. CDR3 length: 16 amino acids. This CDR3 is CASSREGLGGPNEQYF. The CDR3 DNA is TGTGCCAGCAGCCGGGAGGGACTAGGGGGGCCCAACGAGCAGTACTTC. Filled out from reference TRBV5-6 and TRBJ2-7, the complete variable domain reads DAGVTQSPTHLIKTRGQQVTLRCSPKSGHDTVSWYQQALGQGPQFIFQYYEEEERQRGNFPDRFSGHQFPNYSSELNVNALLLGDSALYLCASSREGLGGPNEQYFGPGTRLTVT.

Remarks on this clone: No DNA is shown, since the ends of the CDR3 on it are uncertain; the CDR3 is the one TCRdb lists. The chain carries TRBV30 and TRBJ2-1; TRBD1, as called in the table, went unchecked against the DNA. Germline-derived CDR1 and CDR2 are GTSNPN and SVGIG (reference sequence). The length of the CDR3 is 11 amino acids, counting both ends. CDR3: CAWGTGTSEFF.

Comments on this clone: One end of the junction does not line up with germline, which may come from a read error. The chain employs TRBV7-2 and TRBJ2-1; TRBD2 matches 16 bases. The germline V gene encodes CDR1 SGHTA and CDR2 FQGNSA. The CDR3 contains 14 residues. CDR3 residues: CASSSGLAGGEWVF. CDR3 DNA: TGTGCCAGCAGCTCGGGACTAGCGGGGGGGGAATGGGTCTTC.

This clone is a singleton in its sample. This chain joins TRBV15 and TRBJ2-7; maybe TRBD1 (5 bases). Trimming left V 6 bases short and J 3 bases short, with 9 bases between. Germline V gene lookup returns CDR1 LNHNV and CDR2 YYDKDF (reference sequence). The CDR3 runs 12 residues. DNA of the CDR3: TGTGCCACCAGTGACAGAGGCTACGAGCAGTACTTC. Protein: CATSDRGYEQYF.

The J gene is TRBJ2-7, the V gene TRBV28; tentatively, D is TRBD2 (6 bases). There are 14 residues in the CDR3. Trimming pared 6 bases from V and 4 bases from J, leaving 16 bases between. Germline lookup yields CDR1 MDHEN and CDR2 SYDVKM. CDR3 sequence reads: CASSRLGSHYEQYF. CDR3 bases: TGTGCCAGCAGCCGGCTCGGGAGTCATTACGAGCAGTACTTC.

The chain carries TRBV6-2 or TRBV6-3 and TRBJ2-7; D possibly corresponds to TRBD1 (5 bases). CDR3 length: 16 residues. Germline CDR1 is MNHEY and CDR2 is SVGEGT. V lost 0 bases to trimming and J lost 2 bases, with 14 bases between them. CDR3 coding DNA: TGTGCCAGCAGTTACTCGAGGCAGGGTTGGACCTACGAGCAGTACTTC. Translated, it gives CASSYSRQGWTYEQYF.